A selection of T cell receptor beta chains follows, all from one sample in a study of T cells in Graves' hyperthyroidism and ophthalmopathy. TCRdb ran MiXCR on the multiplex PCR reads and lists one entry per CDR3 protein. The table has 250,000 to 300,000 distinct CDR3 sequences, roughly 15% seen once; the top ten hold 7.9%. Material: blood. The receptors here all came from a woman in her thirties or forties with Graves' hyperthyroidism. Both conserved end residues are part of each CDR3. A D gene is named only where the DNA matches it firmly. Only some rows state a clone size, as once, few, many or a class for expanded clones.

TRBJ1-1 | TRBV6-6 | many | NA | TGTGCCAGCAGTTACGGCCCGGCGGCTGAAGCTTTCTTT | CASSYGPAAEAFF
TRBJ2-1 | TRBV20-1 | many | NA | TGCAGTGCGGGGCCCGGGGGGCGTTATTACAATGAGCAGTTCTTC | CSAGPGGRYYNEQFF
TRBJ2-3 | TRBV7-9 | many | TRBD2 | TGTGCCAGCAGCTCACTGGGACTAGCGGGAGGAAGAGATACGCAGTATTTT | CASSSLGLAGGRDTQYF
TRBJ2-1 | TRBV7-9 | NA | TRBD2 | TGTGCCAGCAGCTTTAGCGGGGGATCCTACAATGAGCAGTTCTTC | CASSFSGGSYNEQFF
TRBJ2-3 | TRBV3-1 | few | NA | TGTGCCAGCAGCCAAGGCCATGCCGATACGCAGTATTTT | CASSQGHADTQYF
TRBJ2-1 | TRBV9 | many | TRBD2 | TGTGCCAGCAGCGTAGGGCTAGCGGGAGCCAGTGAGCAGTTCTTC | CASSVGLAGASEQFF
TRBJ1-1 | TRBV19 | many | TRBD1 | TGTGCCAGTATCGACCAGGGGGAATGGACTGAAGCTTTCTTT | CASIDQGEWTEAFF
TRBJ1-5 | TRBV6-1 | many | TRBD1 | TGTGCCAGCAGCTATAACAGGGGTCAGCCCCAGCATTTT | CASSYNRGQPQHF
TRBJ1-1 | TRBV27 | many | NA | TGTGCCACCGGCTTGAACACTGAAGCTTTCTTT | CATGLNTEAFF
TRBJ1-5 | TRBV6-4 | few | NA | TGTGCCAGCAGCCCAGGGGTTGGGGGCAATCAGCCCCAGCATTTT | CASSPGVGGNQPQHF
TRBJ2-7 | TRBV27 | many | NA | TGTGCCAGCAAATTGGGACTCGACTACGAGCAGTACTTC | CASKLGLDYEQYF
TRBJ2-7 | TRBV15 | NA | NA | TGTGCCACCAGCAGAGATTCCCGGGAAACCTACGAGCAGTACTTC | CATSRDSRETYEQYF
TRBJ1-2 | TRBV20-1 | many | NA | TGCAGTGCTAGTAAGCAGCATAACTATGGCTACACCTTC | CSASKQHNYGYTF
TRBJ2-3 | TRBV7-3 | many | NA | TGTGCCAGCAGCTTAAGGACGGGACGCACAGATACGCAGTATTTT | CASSLRTGRTDTQYF
TRBJ1-2 | TRBV7-9 | many | TRBD1 | TGTGCCAGCAGCCGAGGGACAGGATCGGTGGCCTATGGCTACACCTTC | CASSRGTGSVAYGYTF
TRBJ1-4 | TRBV5-1 | many | NA | TGCGCCAGCAGCAGTCAAGGAGGCCAAGGTGAAAAACTGTTTTTT | CASSSQGGQGEKLFF
TRBJ2-1 | TRBV15 | NA | NA | TGTGCCACCAGCAGAACCCGGACGGGAGCCAGGAATGAGCAGTTCTTC | CATSRTRTGARNEQFF
TRBJ2-3 | TRBV5-8 | few | NA | TGTGCCAGCAGCCGCCTAGATTCGTTATGGGCAAATACGCAGTATTTT | CASSRLDSLWANTQYF